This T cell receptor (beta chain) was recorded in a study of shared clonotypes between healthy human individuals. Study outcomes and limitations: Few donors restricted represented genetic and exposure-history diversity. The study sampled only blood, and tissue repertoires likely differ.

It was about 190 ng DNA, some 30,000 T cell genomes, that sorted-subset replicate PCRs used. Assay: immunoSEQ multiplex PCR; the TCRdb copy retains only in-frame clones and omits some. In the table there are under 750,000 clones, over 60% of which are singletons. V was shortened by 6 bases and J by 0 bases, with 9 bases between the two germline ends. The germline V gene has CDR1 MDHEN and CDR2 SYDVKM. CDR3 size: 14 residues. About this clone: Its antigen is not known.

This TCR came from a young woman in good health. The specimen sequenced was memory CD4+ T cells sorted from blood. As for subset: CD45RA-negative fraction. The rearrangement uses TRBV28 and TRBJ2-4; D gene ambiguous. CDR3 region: CASSSRLAKNIQYF. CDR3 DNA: TGTGCCAGCAGCTCACGCCTAGCCAAAAACATTCAGTACTTC.